This record covers a single TCR beta chain. This clonotype has a count of ten or more. It has no known antigen specificity. No base quality information exists; no much larger clone differs at one position. PBMCs were isolated by Ficoll-Paque density gradient centrifugation. This sample stems from a study of T-cell memory formation after mild COVID-19 (dated by TCRdb to the early 2020s). General notes on the study: TCR sequence clusters from the two donors were found to be largely donor specific. In a couple of donors, T-cell clones that expanded and contracted after mild COVID-19 were tracked by sequencing TCRalpha and TCRbeta repertoires over time. The cohort comprised two young, previously healthy adult volunteers, one female and one male. Study-level results and caveats: Only two mild cases were covered in the study, and larger cohorts including severe cases with pre-infection samples were considered necessary. Contracting CD4+ clones appeared mostly in the CM and EM memory subsets, whereas CD8+ clones were enriched in EMRA. Balanced CD4/CD8 phenotypes were observed for clones contracting from day 15 to 85, whereas a bias towards CD4+ was observed for a second wave of clones expanding from day 15 to 37. SARS-CoV-2 specificity of the second-wave clones peaking on day 37 was not confirmed. Some responding clones were found in pre-infection memory, which suggests that pre-existing cross-reactive memory T cells took part in the SARS-CoV-2 response.

The germline ends are 14 bases apart after V is trimmed by 0 bases and J by 6 bases. The CDR3 starts with the cysteine, ends with the phenylalanine, and has 15 residues. Just CDR3 DNA is preserved here, 45 bases in frame from base 1. Via the germline V gene (reference sequence), CDR1 is SEHNR and CDR2 FQNEAQ. These reads were obtained on an Illumina NovaSeq 6000. Using 5'RACE with constant-segment primers, TCRalpha and TCRbeta cDNA libraries were constructed, with sample barcodes and unique molecular identifiers added in the process. Trizol reagent was used to extract RNA from every sample. The libraries were amplified in two PCR steps, and the second step added a second sample barcode and Illumina TruSeq adapters. Sequencing of libraries was performed on an Illumina NovaSeq with 2 x 150 bp paired-end reads. The authors' analysis ran thus. The reads were demultiplexed and collapsed into UMI-guided consensus sequences using migec v1.2.7. Using mixcr v2.1.11, UMI consensuses were aligned to TRA and TRB V and J templates and then assembled into clonotypes. Clonotypes were classified as expanded or contracted when called significant by both edgeR and NoisET, with noise models trained on biological replicates. For edgeR calls, the thresholds were a false discovery rate-adjusted p below 0.01 and a log2 fold-change of 1. PCA with hierarchical clustering of max-normalized trajectories of the 1000 most abundant clonotypes was used as exploratory dynamics analysis. The CD4 or CD8 phenotype of responding clones was assigned using the separately sequenced CD4+ and CD8+ repertoires. TCRdb trimmed public reads at Q25 via fastp, called clones via MiXCR and kept in-frame beta chains. Each entry is one CDR3 protein sequence, shown with its most common DNA and genes. These V and J calls are TCRdb output, not the study's own analysis. The sample table lists about 150,000 distinct CDR3 sequences, about 23% of them with a count of one. The ten top clones hold approximately 24% of the sample.

The receptor was derived from an adult woman who had mild COVID-19 (a few samples of this study predate the infection). The sample titles of this study are shuffled in the database, so cell type and time point are left out; the donor was told from shared clones. The sequence links TRBV7-9 to TRBJ1-2, with TRBD1 as a weak D call on 6 bases. The sequencing sample was made of PBMCs or a T cell subset sorted from them (not recorded which). For the CDR3, the sequence is CASSLAGGVTDGYTF. The nucleotide sequence reads as follows: TGTGCCAGCAGCTTAGCAGGGGGGGTAACTGATGGCTACACCTTC.